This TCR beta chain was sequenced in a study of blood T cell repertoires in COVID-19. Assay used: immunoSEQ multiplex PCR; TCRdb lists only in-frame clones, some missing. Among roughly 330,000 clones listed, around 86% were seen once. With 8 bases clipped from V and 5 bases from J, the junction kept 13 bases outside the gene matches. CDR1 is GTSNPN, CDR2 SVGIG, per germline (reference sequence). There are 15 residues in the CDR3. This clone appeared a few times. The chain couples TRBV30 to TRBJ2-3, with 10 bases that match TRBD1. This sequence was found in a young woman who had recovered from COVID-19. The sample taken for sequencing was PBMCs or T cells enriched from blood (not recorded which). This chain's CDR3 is CASTDRGQNKDTQYF. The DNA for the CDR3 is TGTGCCAGTACCGACAGGGGGCAGAATAAAGATACGCAGTATTTT.